These 24 T cell receptor beta chains came from one sample sequenced in a study of cytotoxic CD8 clonotypes in ibrutinib-treated CLL. Assay used: immunoSEQ multiplex PCR; TCRdb lists only in-frame clones, some missing. The sample consists of some 200,000 clones, more than 70% of them appearing once. Material: PBMCs, obtained after 12 months of ibrutinib treatment. Every receptor here comes from a human donor with chronic lymphocytic leukemia.

In its sample, this clone was seen a few times. The chain combines TRBV6-6 with TRBJ2-1, with TRBD2 identical over 14 bases. Germline V gene lookup returns CDR1 MNHNY and CDR2 SVGAGI (reference sequence). Unmatched junction bases numbered 7, after V lost 7 bases and J lost 8 bases. There are 15 residues in the CDR3. The CDR3 bases are TGTGCCAGCAACCCGGGACTAGCGGGAGCTTATGAGCAGTTCTTC. Translated: CASNPGLAGAYEQFF.

The chain links TRBV5-5 to TRBJ2-7; 9 bases are a match to TRBD1. The CDR3 has 15 residues. Per germline, CDR1 SGHKS and CDR2 YYEKEE (reference sequence). V dropped 2 bases and J dropped 2; count of bases not matched to a gene: 5. CDR3 amino acids: CASSFGTGGPYEQYF. Written as DNA, the CDR3 is TGTGCCAGCAGCTTCGGAACAGGGGGCCCCTACGAGCAGTACTTC.

The CDR3 nucleotides are TGTGCCAGTAGTTCCTGGACAGGGCCTAATTCACCCCTCCACTTT. This sequence encodes CASSSWTGPNSPLHF. The V call is TRBV19, the J call TRBJ1-6; TRBD1 agrees at 8 bases. The CDR3 length is 15 residues. V lost 5 bases and J lost 6; bases outside the gene matches: 6. Germline lookup yields CDR1 LNHDA and CDR2 SQIVND (reference sequence).

This chain uses TRBV5-7 with TRBJ2-1; D uncertain. TRBV5-7 is an ORF; its function is uncertain. The V end lost 0 bases, the J end lost 0 bases, and 13 bases lay between the germline ends. The CDR3 extends over 17 amino acids. CDR3 sequence: CASSLAWVGSSYNEQFF. DNA for the CDR3: TGTGCCAGCAGCTTGGCCTGGGTAGGATCCTCCTACAATGAGCAGTTCTTC.

The chain is built from TRBV7-9 and TRBJ2-3, with 9 bases fitting TRBD1. Germline V gene data show CDR1 as SEHNR and CDR2 as FQNEAQ (reference sequence). J gave up 0 bases and V 4 bases, and 5 bases lay outside the gene matches. The CDR3 runs to 16 residues. Here the CDR3 reads CASSYAGTGSTDTQYF. The CDR3 nucleotides are TGTGCCAGCAGCTACGCAGGGACAGGGAGCACAGATACGCAGTATTTT.

J is TRBJ2-7 and V is TRBV4-1; 7 bases match TRBD2. V lost 4 bases to trimming and J lost 6 bases; unmatched junction nucleotides: 9. In germline, CDR1 is MGHRA, CDR2 YSYEKL. The CDR3 consists of 14 residues. The CDR3 coding sequence is TGCGCCAGCAGCCGGCCGGGAACGGGGGGCGAGCAGTACTTC. Protein sequence: CASSRPGTGGEQYF.

This clone has a handful of counts. The chain is built from TRBV7-9 and TRBJ1-2; D is possibly TRBD1 (5 bases). The CDR3 covers 15 residues. V was clipped by 2 bases and J by 8 bases, with 18 bases between them. Germline CDR1 and CDR2: SEHNR and FQNEAQ (reference sequence). This CDR3 reads CASSLSMGGRLGYTF. CDR3 DNA sequence: TGTGCCAGCAGCTTATCGATGGGGGGAAGGTTGGGCTACACCTTC.

The rearrangement uses TRBV5-1 and TRBJ1-2; D is possibly TRBD1 (5 bases). The V gene's germline CDR1 is SGHRS and CDR2 YFSETQ. The CDR3 totals 15 residues. With 0 bases removed from V and 4 bases from J, the gap between germline ends came to 13 bases. CDR3 DNA sequence: TGCGCCAGCAGCTTGGAACAGGCTGGATTCTATGGCTACACCTTC. It yields the protein CASSLEQAGFYGYTF.

This chain joins TRBV29-1 and TRBJ1-5; 8 nucleotides match TRBD1. The V segment lost 4 bases and the J segment 3 bases; nucleotides outside the gene matches: 29. Germline-derived CDR1 and CDR2 are SQVTM and ANQGSEA. The CDR3 runs 22 residues. This chain's CDR3 is CSVGPVGWYPESTGENNQPQHF. CDR3 sequence (DNA): TGCAGCGTTGGCCCCGTCGGGTGGTATCCCGAATCGACAGGGGAGAACAATCAGCCCCAGCATTTT.

The gene calls are TRBV6-1 and TRBJ2-1; D uncertain. CDR1 is MNHNS and CDR2 is SASEGT in the germline V gene. Trimming stripped 0 bases from V and 15 bases from J, with 12 bases between. This CDR3 region has 12 residues. CDR3 residues: CASSEAIQLGFF. CDR3 bases: TGTGCCAGCAGTGAAGCGATTCAGCTGGGGTTCTTC.

There are a few counts of this clone. The chain links TRBV15 to TRBJ2-7; D gene uncertain. There are 13 residues in the CDR3. Trimming stripped 1 base from V and 6 bases from J, with 10 bases between. CDR1 and CDR2 (germline): LNHNV, YYDKDF (reference sequence). Here the CDR3 DNA reads TGTGCCACCAGCAGAGTCCCTAACATCGAGCAGTACTTC. This translates into CATSRVPNIEQYF.

For this clone: This sample also contains other DNA sequences that code for the same CDR3. The chain uses TRBV6-5 and TRBJ2-3; D gene ambiguous. In germline, CDR1 is MNHEY, CDR2 SVGAGI. V was cut by 0 bases and J by 1 base, with 8 bases left in between. The CDR3 covers 15 residues. The CDR3 bases are TGTGCCAGCAGTTACTCAGGGCGAGGCACAGATACGCAGTATTTT. It specifies CASSYSGRGTDTQYF.

This chain's CDR3 is CASSLEAKGRNTEAFF. Written as DNA, the CDR3 is TGTGCCAGCAGCTTAGAAGCGAAGGGGAGGAACACTGAAGCTTTCTTT. This chain connects TRBV7-8 to TRBJ1-1, with a weak D call TRBD1 (5 bases). The CDR3 runs 16 residues. Trimming shortened V by 1 base and J by 1 base, and 13 bases separated the two germline ends. Germline V lookup: CDR1 SGHVS, CDR2 FQNEAQ.

V gene TRBV5-1 combines with J gene TRBJ2-5; 7 nucleotides align to TRBD2. The V and J ends lost 3 bases and 5 bases, in that order; junction bases with no gene match: 4. This CDR3 spans 13 amino acids. Germline V lookup: CDR1 SGHRS, CDR2 YFSETQ. The chain's CDR3 is CASSSAGGETQYF. Here the CDR3 DNA reads TGCGCCAGCAGCTCCGCCGGGGGGGAGACCCAGTACTTC.

The chain recombines TRBV28 with TRBJ2-5; D is unclear. This CDR3 contains 12 residues. V was clipped by 10 bases and J by 3 bases, with 12 bases between them. CDR1 is MDHEN and CDR2 is SYDVKM in the germline V gene. CDR3 region: CATSAAKETQYF. For the CDR3, the DNA is TGTGCCACCTCTGCGGCTAAAGAGACCCAGTACTTC.

V and J are TRBV7-9 and TRBJ2-7; D unclear. V was shortened by 3 bases and J by 5 bases, with 5 bases between the two germline ends. This CDR3 spans 11 amino acids. From germline, CDR1 is SEHNR and CDR2 FQNEAQ (reference sequence). CDR3 in amino acids: CASSFRNEQYF. The CDR3 region has the DNA TGTGCCAGCAGCTTCCGGAACGAGCAGTACTTC. The whole variable domain, filled in from reference TRBV7-9 and TRBJ2-7, reads DTGVSQNPRHKITKRGQNVTFRCDPISEHNRLYWYRQTLGQGPEFLTYFQNEAQLEKSRLLSDRFSAERPKGSFSTLEIQRTEQGDSAMYLCASSFRNEQYFGPGTRLTVT.

The chain employs TRBV14 and TRBJ1-4; no reliable D call. The CDR3 contains 15 residues. From germline, CDR1 is SGHDN and CDR2 FVKESK. Trimming pared 2 bases from V and 3 bases from J, leaving 10 bases between. CDR3 sequence (DNA): TGTGCCAGCAGCCAACAGGCCCTAGCTAATGAAAAACTGTTTTTT. Translation: CASSQQALANEKLFF.

This chain connects TRBV5-6 to TRBJ2-1; 7 nucleotides line up with TRBD1. The V gene's germline CDR1 is SGHDT and CDR2 YYEEEE. The CDR3 has 15 residues. Trimming cost V 0 bases and J 2 bases; bases outside gene matches: 2. The CDR3 sequence: CASSLGQGAYNEQFF. The CDR3 DNA reads as TGTGCCAGCAGCTTGGGTCAGGGGGCCTACAATGAGCAGTTCTTC.

The CDR3 bases are TGTGCCAGCAGTTGGACAGGGCTTAATGAAAAACTGTTTTTT. Its translation: CASSWTGLNEKLFF. The V call is TRBV28, the J call TRBJ1-4; 8 bases match TRBD1. Germline CDR1 MDHEN, CDR2 SYDVKM. CDR3 length: 14 amino acids. With 4 bases clipped from V and 4 bases from J, the junction kept 2 bases outside the gene matches. The whole variable domain, remainder taken from reference TRBV28 and TRBJ1-4, is DVKVTQSSRYLVKRTGEKVFLECVQDMDHENMFWYRQDPGLGLRLIYFSYDVKMKEKGDIPEGYSVSREKKERFSLILESASTNQTSMYLCASSWTGLNEKLFFGSGTQLSVL.

In this sample, this clone turned up once. V usage is TRBV14 and J usage is TRBJ1-2; 7 bases are a match to TRBD1. V shed 3 bases, J shed 4 bases, and the junction held 11 bases outside the gene matches. The CDR3 has 16 amino acids. Germline CDR1 reads SGHDN; CDR2 reads FVKESK. The DNA of the CDR3 is TGTGCCAGCAGCCAGACGGGACAGAGGGTCACCTATGGCTACACCTTC. Its translation: CASSQTGQRVTYGYTF.

This chain connects TRBV2 to TRBJ1-4; D is possibly TRBD1 (5 bases). In germline, CDR1 is SNHLY, CDR2 FYNNEI. This CDR3 spans 14 amino acids. Trimming took 4 bases from V and 6 from J, leaving 12 bases between them. CDR3 sequence reads: CASSVQGTYEKLFF. In nucleotides, the CDR3 is TGTGCCAGCAGTGTTCAGGGAACGTATGAAAAACTGTTTTTT.

The V and J genes are TRBV7-9 and TRBJ2-3; TRBD2 aligns across 7 bases. Germline V gene sequence: CDR1 SEHNR, CDR2 FQNEAQ (reference sequence). This CDR3 has 15 amino acids. The V and J ends lost 1 base and 4 bases, in that order; junction bases with no gene match: 5. The CDR3 protein is CASSLGGGGSDTQYF. The CDR3 nucleotides read TGTGCCAGCAGCTTAGGCGGGGGAGGCTCAGATACGCAGTATTTT. Supplemented by reference TRBV7-9 and TRBJ2-3, the full variable domain reads DTGVSQNPRHKITKRGQNVTFRCDPISEHNRLYWYRQTLGQGPEFLTYFQNEAQLEKSRLLSDRFSAERPKGSFSTLEIQRTEQGDSAMYLCASSLGGGGSDTQYFGPGTRLTVL.

The chain uses TRBV6-6 and TRBJ1-6; 8 positions agree with TRBD1. The CDR3 is 15 amino acids. Trimming cost V 7 bases and J 9 bases; bases outside gene matches: 11. Germline CDR1 MNHNY, CDR2 SVGAGI (reference sequence). CDR3 DNA sequence: TGTGCCAGCATTCCTCAGGACAGGGCCGGTTCACCCCTCCACTTT. It encodes CASIPQDRAGSPLHF.

The chain employs TRBV11-2 and TRBJ2-7; 12 nucleotides align to TRBD2. The CDR3 spans 14 residues. Germline CDR1 reads SGHAT; CDR2 reads FQNNGV. The V segment lost 6 bases and the J segment 6 bases; nucleotides outside the gene matches: 6. The CDR3 is CASRRLAGVVEQYF. The CDR3 bases are TGTGCCAGCAGAAGACTAGCGGGAGTGGTCGAGCAGTACTTC. Using reference TRBV11-2 and TRBJ2-7 for the parts outside the CDR3, the full variable domain is EAGVAQSPRYKIIEKRQSVAFWCNPISGHATLYWYQQILGQGPKLLIQFQNNGVVDDSQLPKDRFSAERLKGVDSTLKIQPAKLEDSAVYLCASRRLAGVVEQYFGPGTRLTVT.